The 18 T cell receptor beta chains reported below all come from one sample, sequenced in a study of blood T cell repertoires in COVID-19. Profiled with immunoSEQ multiplex PCR; TCRdb holds only in-frame clones, not every one. The data contain 130,000 to 150,000 clones, around 90% of them singletons. Sequencing used peripheral blood. The receptors were gathered from a woman aged 45-59 years with acute or convalescent COVID-19.

The V call is TRBV18, the J call TRBJ2-1, with TRBD1 identical over 7 bases. Germline loops: CDR1 KGHSH, CDR2 LQKENI. The CDR3 runs to 16 residues. Trimming removed 4 bases from V and 5 bases from J; junction bases left unmatched: 11. The CDR3 protein is CASSQEQGSINNEQFF. DNA for the CDR3: TGTGCCAGCTCACAGGAACAGGGGTCAATTAACAATGAGCAGTTCTTC.

The rearrangement uses TRBV7-6 and TRBJ2-1, with 10 bases lining up with TRBD2. V trimming: 2 bases; J trimming: 9 bases; junction bases outside the gene matches: 7. Germline V gives CDR1 SGHVS, CDR2 FNYEAQ. The CDR3 consists of 15 residues. The CDR3 bases are TGTGCCAGCAGCTTAAGCGGGAGGGCTTCTGGTGAGCAGTTCTTC. As protein: CASSLSGRASGEQFF.

This rearrangement joins TRBV6-5 to TRBJ2-3; 12 positions match TRBD2. Germline assignment: CDR1 MNHEY and CDR2 SVGAGI. This CDR3 is 15 amino acids long. The V segment lost 6 bases and the J segment 6 bases; nucleotides outside the gene matches: 7. CDR3 in amino acids: CASRGGTSGSDTQYF. The CDR3 DNA follows: TGTGCCAGCAGAGGCGGGACTAGCGGGTCGGATACGCAGTATTTT.

The chain combines TRBV19 with TRBJ2-3; no firm D call. Germline CDR1 LNHDA, CDR2 SQIVND (reference sequence). Between the trimmed V and J ends, which lost 2 bases and 0 bases, there was a span of 9 bases. This CDR3 contains 15 residues. The CDR3 is CASSIMAISTDTQYF. The DNA for the CDR3 is TGTGCCAGTAGTATAATGGCAATCAGCACAGATACGCAGTATTTT.

The chain joins TRBV9 to TRBJ2-2, with 9 nucleotides matching TRBD2. The CDR3 contains 17 residues. V lost 0 bases to trimming and J lost 4 bases; unmatched junction nucleotides: 7. Germline values: CDR1 SGDLS, CDR2 YYNGEE. CDR3 region: CASSVGGSGSLTGELFF. The CDR3 DNA reads as TGTGCCAGCAGCGTAGGGGGTAGCGGGAGTCTCACCGGGGAGCTGTTTTTT.

The chain joins TRBV18 to TRBJ2-1; no reliable D call. CDR1 KGHSH and CDR2 LQKENI come from the germline V gene. V lost 7 bases and J lost 0, with 7 bases in between. There are 13 residues in the CDR3. The CDR3 region is CASFHGSYNEQFF. The DNA of the CDR3 is TGTGCCAGCTTTCACGGCTCCTACAATGAGCAGTTCTTC.

This chain connects TRBV10-2 to TRBJ1-1; 12 nucleotides align to TRBD1. J lost 7 bases, V lost 8 bases, and 5 bases had no gene match. The CDR3 has 13 amino acids. Germline loops: CDR1 WSHSY, CDR2 SAAADI. The CDR3 protein is CASGGTGGVEAFF. As DNA, the CDR3 is TGCGCCAGCGGGGGGACAGGGGGCGTTGAAGCTTTCTTT.

This clone has just one count. CDR3 DNA sequence: TGTGCCTGGAGTGGGGGGCAGAAAATGAACACTGAAGCTTTCTTT. Translating gives CAWSGGQKMNTEAFF. The chain employs TRBV30 and TRBJ1-1; D might be TRBD1 (6 bases). The germline V and J ends were trimmed by 1 base and 0 bases, with 12 bases remaining between them. The CDR3 contains 15 residues. Per germline, CDR1 GTSNPN and CDR2 SVGIG (reference sequence).

The J gene is TRBJ1-4, the V gene TRBV18; TRBD1 agrees at 8 bases. The germline gives CDR1 KGHSH, CDR2 LQKENI. This CDR3 spans 13 amino acids. V shed 3 bases, J shed 6 bases, and the junction held 0 bases outside the gene matches. The CDR3 here is CASSPDRDEKLFF. In DNA form, the CDR3 reads TGTGCCAGCTCACCGGACAGGGATGAAAAACTGTTTTTT. Combining the CDR3 with reference TRBV18 and TRBJ1-4 gives the whole variable domain NAGVMQNPRHLVRRRGQEARLRCSPMKGHSHVYWYRQLPEEGLKFMVYLQKENIIDESGMPKERFSAEFPKEGPSILRIQQVVRGDSAAYFCASSPDRDEKLFFGSGTQLSVL.

The CDR3 DNA reads as TGTGCCAGCAGGTTAGGAGGACAGGGGGCCGGAGATACGCAGTATTTT. This codes for CASRLGGQGAGDTQYF. This rearrangement joins TRBV27 to TRBJ2-3; 11 bases fit TRBD1. After removal of 6 bases from V and 5 bases from J, the junction contained 10 bases not matched to a gene. The germline V gene encodes CDR1 MNHEY and CDR2 SMNVEV (reference sequence). The CDR3 is 16 amino acids.

V usage is TRBV5-1 and J usage is TRBJ2-7, with 7 bases lining up with TRBD1. Per germline, CDR1 SGHRS and CDR2 YFSETQ. The CDR3 sequence is 16 residues long. Trimming cost V 4 bases and J 3 bases; bases outside gene matches: 13. The CDR3: CASSPLDRDPHYEQYF. In DNA form, the CDR3 reads TGCGCCAGCAGCCCACTAGACAGGGATCCCCACTACGAGCAGTACTTC.

The chain combines TRBV3-1 (or the pseudogene TRBV3-2) with TRBJ1-1; 8 bases fit TRBD1. The V and J ends lost 3 bases and 0 bases, in that order; junction bases with no gene match: 6. The CDR3 covers 16 residues. Germline V CDR1 and CDR2: LGHDT, YNNKEL (reference sequence). The chain's CDR3 is CASSHGQGIMNTEAFF. For the CDR3, the DNA is TGTGCCAGCAGCCACGGACAGGGAATTATGAACACTGAAGCTTTCTTT.

J is TRBJ1-1 and V is TRBV9; D possibly corresponds to TRBD1 (5 bases). Trimming removed 4 bases at V and 1 base at J, with 14 bases between. This CDR3 spans 15 amino acids. In germline, CDR1 is SGDLS, CDR2 YYNGEE. CDR3 in amino acids: CASSFRPGGNTEAFF. DNA of the CDR3: TGTGCCAGCAGCTTCCGCCCGGGGGGGAACACTGAAGCTTTCTTT.

The chain recombines TRBV19 with TRBJ1-5; TRBD1 matches 7 bases. From germline, CDR1 is LNHDA and CDR2 SQIVND (reference sequence). The J segment lost 3 bases and the V segment lost 5 bases, leaving 10 bases of the junction unmatched. The CDR3 covers 16 residues. The CDR3 protein is CASSLLGGRYNQPQHF. CDR3 DNA: TGTGCCAGTAGTCTTTTAGGGGGCCGGTACAATCAGCCCCAGCATTTT.

This chain connects TRBV6-1 to TRBJ2-1; D uncertain. Trimming shortened V by 1 base and J by 2 bases, and 9 bases separated the two germline ends. CDR3 length: 15 residues. Germline CDR1 reads MNHNS; CDR2 reads SASEGT. DNA for the CDR3: TGTGCCAGCAGTGAAGTTCTCACAGCCTACAATGAGCAGTTCTTC. It specifies CASSEVLTAYNEQFF.

This clone was counted a few times. CDR3 DNA: TGTGCCAGCAGCGACGACAGGTGGATTGGCTACACCTTC. Translated, it gives CASSDDRWIGYTF. The J gene is TRBJ1-2, the V gene TRBV7-8; possible D gene TRBD1, 6 bases. The V end lost 5 bases, the J end lost 7 bases, and 14 bases lay between the germline ends. Per germline, CDR1 SGHVS and CDR2 FQNEAQ. The CDR3 extends over 13 amino acids.

This chain uses TRBV10-3 with TRBJ1-2; 11 nucleotides agree with TRBD1. This CDR3 comprises 14 residues. Germline V lookup: CDR1 ENHRY, CDR2 SYGVKD. Trimming at V came to 2 bases and at J to 4 bases, leaving 0 bases not matched to a gene. The chain's CDR3 is CAISEGQGAYGYTF. The CDR3 bases are TGTGCCATCAGTGAGGGACAGGGGGCCTATGGCTACACCTTC.

V gene TRBV6-5 combines with J gene TRBJ2-3, with 9 bases matching TRBD1. V lost 6 bases, J lost 2 bases, and 6 bases stayed unmatched. Germline values: CDR1 MNHEY, CDR2 SVGAGI. This CDR3 has 15 residues. CDR3: CASRSGTGLTDTQYF. The CDR3 bases are TGTGCCAGCAGGTCCGGGACAGGGCTCACAGATACGCAGTATTTT.